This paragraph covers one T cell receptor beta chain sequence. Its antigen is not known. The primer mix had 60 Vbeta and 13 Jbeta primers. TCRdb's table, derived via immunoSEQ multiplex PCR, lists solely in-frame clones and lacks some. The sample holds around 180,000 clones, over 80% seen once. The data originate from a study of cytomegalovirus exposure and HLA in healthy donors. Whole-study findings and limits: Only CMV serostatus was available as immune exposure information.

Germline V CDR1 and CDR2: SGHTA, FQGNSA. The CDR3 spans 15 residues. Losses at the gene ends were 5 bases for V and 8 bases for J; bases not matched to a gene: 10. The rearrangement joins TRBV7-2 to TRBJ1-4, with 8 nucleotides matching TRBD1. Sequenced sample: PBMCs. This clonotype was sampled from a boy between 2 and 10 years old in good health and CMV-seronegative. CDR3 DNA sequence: TGTGCCAGCAGCCCGGCCGGGACAGGTGGGGAAAAACTGTTTTTT. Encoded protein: CASSPAGTGGEKLFF.